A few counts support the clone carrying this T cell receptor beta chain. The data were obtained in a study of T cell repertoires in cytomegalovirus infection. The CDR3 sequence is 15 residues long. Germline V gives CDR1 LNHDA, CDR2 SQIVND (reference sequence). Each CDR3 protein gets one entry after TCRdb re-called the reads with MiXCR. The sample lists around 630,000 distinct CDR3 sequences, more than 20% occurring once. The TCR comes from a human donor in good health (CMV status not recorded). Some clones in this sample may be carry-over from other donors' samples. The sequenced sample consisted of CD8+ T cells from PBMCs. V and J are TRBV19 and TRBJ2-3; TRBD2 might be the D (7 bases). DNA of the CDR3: TGTGTCAGCCGAAGGGGGGGATCGGTCACAGATACGCAGTATTTT. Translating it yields CVSRRGGSVTDTQYF.